This T cell receptor (beta chain) was sequenced during a study of blood T cells in healthy people across ages. Overall study: T cells yielded about one barcoded beta molecule per two cells through template switching. Study-wide findings and caveats: A greater number of naive CD4+ cells and higher diversity distinguished long-lived donors from aged donors.

Using a J-beta primer mix together with a sample-barcoded 5' primer, a second PCR was run for roughly 6 to 12 cycles. TCRdb reprocessed the 5' RACE reads with MiXCR, giving one entry per CDR3 protein. This table has approximately 940,000 distinct CDR3 sequences, about 48% appearing once. Researchers isolated at least 7 million PBMCs per sample. At least ten counts were recorded for this clonotype. Its antigen is unidentified. A read error may produce the germline difference seen at one junction end. Germline V gene lookup returns CDR1 SGHRS and CDR2 YFSETQ. The CDR3 contains 13 residues. The sample consisted of blood. This clonotype originated in a man under 40 in good health. V gene TRBV5-1 combines with J gene TRBJ2-7; the D is unclear. This CDR3 reads CASSPTSSYEQYF. For the CDR3, the DNA is TGTGCCAGCAGTCCCACATCCTCCTACGAGCAGTACTTC.